Presented here are 30 T cell receptor beta chains from one specimen sequenced in a study of blood T cell repertoires in COVID-19. Only in-frame clones appear in the TCRdb table, and some are missing; sequencing was by immunoSEQ multiplex PCR. The sample carries approximately 350,000 clones, more than 75% recorded once. Sequencing was done on a sample of PBMCs or T cells enriched from blood (not recorded which). These receptors originate from a woman aged 25 to 39 who had recovered from COVID-19.

The V call is TRBV5-6, the J call TRBJ1-5, with D tentatively TRBD1 (5 bases). The germline V and J ends were trimmed by 6 bases and 7 bases, with 14 bases remaining between them. CDR1 SGHDT and CDR2 YYEEEE come from the germline V gene. The CDR3 length is 13 residues. The CDR3 reads CASNLGGSQPQHF. The CDR3 nucleotides are TGTGCCAGCAACCTCGGGGGTTCGCAGCCCCAGCATTTT.

The chain links TRBV11-2 to TRBJ2-1, with 8 bases identical to TRBD2. This CDR3 spans 15 amino acids. Unmatched junction bases numbered 5, after V lost 5 bases and J lost 2 bases. Germline CDR1 SGHAT, CDR2 FQNNGV. Written as DNA, the CDR3 is TGTGCCAGCAGCACCACTAGCGGAGCCTACAATGAGCAGTTCTTC. This sequence encodes CASSTTSGAYNEQFF.

This chain joins TRBV29-1 and TRBJ1-4; TRBD1 aligns across 7 bases. Germline-derived CDR1 and CDR2 are SQVTM and ANQGSEA. The CDR3 runs 14 residues. V lost 4 bases and J lost 3; bases outside the gene matches: 5. DNA of the CDR3: TGCAGCGTTGTTTCCGGGACAGCTAATGAAAAACTGTTTTTT. Amino acid sequence: CSVVSGTANEKLFF.

This chain joins TRBV11-3 and TRBJ1-1, with 9 bases lining up with TRBD1. The CDR3 consists of 16 residues. J was trimmed by 4 bases and V by 10 bases; bases with no gene match: 16. Germline V gene data show CDR1 as SGHNT and CDR2 as YENEEA. Written as DNA, the CDR3 is TGTGCCAAATCAAACCACAGGGGGCGCGGGAGCACTGAAGCTTTCTTT. It translates to CAKSNHRGRGSTEAFF.

This clone appeared once. The chain recombines TRBV5-6 with TRBJ2-7, with 11 bases fitting TRBD2. CDR3 size: 17 residues. The germline CDR1 and CDR2 sequences are SGHDT and YYEEEE. The J segment lost 6 bases and the V segment lost 0 bases, leaving 11 bases of the junction unmatched. The CDR3 is CASSLGLGSGRASEQYF. The CDR3 bases are TGTGCCAGCAGCTTGGGATTGGGTAGCGGGAGGGCCTCCGAGCAGTACTTC.

The rearrangement uses TRBV2 and TRBJ2-1; tentative D call: TRBD2 (6 bases). Deletions cut 7 bases from V and 1 base from J, with 11 bases between. This CDR3 region has 14 residues. The germline CDR1 and CDR2 sequences are SNHLY and FYNNEI. As DNA, the CDR3 is TGTGCCAGCAAGGTAGCGGTTTCCTACAATGAGCAGTTCTTC. Translating gives CASKVAVSYNEQFF.

The chain couples TRBV7-9 to TRBJ1-4; 10 positions match TRBD1. The junction had 8 bases not matched to a gene; V was cut back by 5 bases and J by 8 bases. The CDR3 covers 15 residues. Germline CDR1 is SEHNR and CDR2 is FQNEAQ (reference sequence). CDR3 DNA: TGTGCCAGCAGCCCCTGGGACAGGGGACGGGAAAAACTGTTTTTT. Translation gives CASSPWDRGREKLFF.

This clone appeared a few times. The rearrangement links TRBV10-2 to TRBJ1-5; 10 bases are shared with TRBD1. V trimming: 8 bases; J trimming: 2 bases; junction bases outside the gene matches: 6. CDR1 WSHSY and CDR2 SAAADI come from the germline V gene. The CDR3 extends over 15 amino acids. For the CDR3, the DNA is TGCGCCAGCGGAAGAGGGACAGGGGGCAATCAGCCCCAGCATTTT. It is translated as CASGRGTGGNQPQHF.

This chain joins TRBV9 and TRBJ2-7, with 10 nucleotides matching TRBD1. The CDR3 consists of 16 residues. CDR1 SGDLS and CDR2 YYNGEE come from the germline V gene. V shed 0 bases, J shed 6 bases, and the junction held 9 bases outside the gene matches. The CDR3 sequence: CASSVGGTGELVEQYF. The CDR3 bases are TGTGCCAGCAGCGTAGGAGGGACAGGGGAGTTGGTCGAGCAGTACTTC. Drawing the rest from reference TRBV9 and TRBJ2-7, the complete variable domain is DSGVTQTPKHLITATGQRVTLRCSPRSGDLSVYWYQQSLDQGLQFLIQYYNGEERAKGNILERFSAQQFPDLHSELNLSSLELGDSALYFCASSVGGTGELVEQYFGPGTRLTVT.

The CDR3 nucleotides read TGTGCCAGCAACCTACAGGGAAACTATGGCTACACCTTC. Protein sequence: CASNLQGNYGYTF. The chain uses TRBV3-1 (or the pseudogene TRBV3-2) and TRBJ1-2; a possible D gene is TRBD1 (6 bases). The germline V and J ends were trimmed by 7 bases and 2 bases, with 11 bases remaining between them. Per the germline V gene, CDR1 is LGHDT and CDR2 is YNNKEL (reference sequence). The CDR3 has 13 amino acids.

The V and J genes are TRBV6-5 and TRBJ1-4, with TRBD1 identical over 10 bases. V lost 6 bases and J lost 5; bases outside the gene matches: 3. The CDR3 loop spans 14 amino acids. The V gene's germline CDR1 is MNHEY and CDR2 SVGAGI. In DNA, the CDR3 is TGTGCCAGCAGATTGGGACAGGGGAATGAAAAACTGTTTTTT. Translation: CASRLGQGNEKLFF.

This clone was counted a single time. The chain links TRBV11-3 to TRBJ2-3; 8 bases align to TRBD2. Germline CDR1 is SGHNT and CDR2 is YENEEA. This CDR3 is 13 amino acids long. The trim removed 5 bases at V and 3 bases at J, leaving 1 base unmatched. The CDR3: CASSVAGTDTQYF. The CDR3 DNA reads as TGTGCCAGCAGCGTAGCGGGGACAGATACGCAGTATTTT. Together with reference TRBV11-3 and TRBJ2-3, the CDR3 gives the full variable domain: EAGVVQSPRYKIIEKKQPVAFWCNPISGHNTLYWYLQNLGQGPELLIRYENEEAVDDSQLPKDRFSAERLKGVDSTLKIQPAELGDSAVYLCASSVAGTDTQYFGPGTRLTVL.

This clone was detected once. V usage is TRBV6-1 and J usage is TRBJ1-1; a weak D match, TRBD1 (6 bases). This CDR3 is built from 13 residues. Trimming left V 1 base short and J 7 bases short, with 10 bases between. The germline V gene encodes CDR1 MNHNS and CDR2 SASEGT. CDR3 bases: TGTGCCAGCAGTGAAGGGGGACACGGTGAAGCTTTCTTT. This codes for CASSEGGHGEAFF.

This chain joins TRBV7-2 and TRBJ2-2, with TRBD1 matching 7 bases. Trimming removed 5 bases from V and 3 bases from J; junction bases left unmatched: 12. The CDR3 totals 17 residues. Germline V lookup: CDR1 SGHTA, CDR2 FQGNSA. CDR3 in amino acids: CASSHTLDRADTGELFF. The CDR3 DNA reads TGTGCCAGCAGCCATACTCTCGACAGGGCCGACACCGGGGAGCTGTTTTTT.

The rearrangement uses TRBV19 and TRBJ1-2; no firm D call. The CDR3 runs to 14 residues. Between the trimmed V and J ends, which lost 7 bases and 7 bases, there was a span of 19 bases. Germline CDR1 LNHDA, CDR2 SQIVND (reference sequence). The CDR3 protein is CASTPAGTNRGYTF. CDR3 in DNA: TGTGCCAGTACCCCAGCGGGCACCAATCGTGGCTACACCTTC. The full variable domain, its missing parts supplied by reference TRBV19 and TRBJ1-2, is DGGITQSPKYLFRKEGQNVTLSCEQNLNHDAMYWYRQDPGQGLRLIYYSQIVNDFQKGDIAEGYSVSREKKESFPLTVTSAQKNPTAFYLCASTPAGTNRGYTFGSGTRLTVV.

This chain joins TRBV18 and TRBJ2-5; D call uncertain. CDR1 is KGHSH, CDR2 LQKENI, per germline. The CDR3 covers 12 residues. V was trimmed by 0 bases and J by 5 bases, leaving 4 bases between them. The CDR3 DNA follows: TGTGCCAGCTCACCACCTGAGGAGACCCAGTACTTC. It encodes CASSPPEETQYF.

The V gene is TRBV5-8, the J gene TRBJ1-4; 11 bases line up with TRBD1. The germline CDR1 and CDR2 sequences are SGHTS and YDEGEE. The CDR3 is 15 residues long. The junction had 2 bases not matched to a gene; V was cut back by 4 bases and J by 3 bases. The CDR3 bases are TGTGCCAGCAGCCAGGGACAGGGGGCTAATGAAAAACTGTTTTTT. Its protein is CASSQGQGANEKLFF.

The chain carries TRBV5-4 and TRBJ1-1; 9 bases are shared with TRBD1. The CDR3 loop spans 16 amino acids. The ends lost 1 base at V and 5 bases at J; junction bases unmatched: 9. The V gene's germline CDR1 is SGHNT and CDR2 YYREEE (reference sequence). CDR3 protein: CASSLNAGQGKTEAFF. The CDR3 DNA follows: TGTGCCAGCAGCTTGAATGCGGGACAGGGAAAGACTGAAGCTTTCTTT.

The V call is TRBV2, the J call TRBJ1-1; D not certain. Germline CDR1 reads SNHLY; CDR2 reads FYNNEI. The V end was cut by 6 bases, the J end by 9 bases, with 8 bases between. The CDR3 covers 10 residues. CDR3 in DNA: TGTGCCAGCAGATCTATAAAAGCTTTCTTT. Residues: CASRSIKAFF. The full variable domain, completed using reference TRBV2 and TRBJ1-1, is EPEVTQTPSHQVTQMGQEVILRCVPISNHLYFYWYRQILGQKVEFLVSFYNNEISEKSEIFDDQFSVERPDGSNFTLKIRSTKLEDSAMYFCASRSIKAFFGQGTRLTVV.

This clone appeared many times. A junction end diverges from the germline sequence, so it may reflect a read error. The chain is built from TRBV2 and TRBJ1-4, with D possibly matching TRBD1 (5 bases). CDR1 and CDR2 (germline): SNHLY, FYNNEI. This CDR3 spans 12 amino acids. The CDR3 sequence is CASSEDNRTPYF. In DNA, the CDR3 is TGTGCCAGCAGTGAAGACAACAGGACACCTTATTTT.

The chain combines TRBV21-1 with TRBJ1-2; the table's D call TRBD1 went unverified against the DNA. TRBV21-1 is shown as a pseudogene. The CDR3 has 13 amino acids. The CDR3 sequence: CASSCRGRGGYTF. The CDR3 coding sequence is TGTGCCAGCAGTTGTAGGGGGCGGGGTGGCTACACCTTC.

V is TRBV9 and J is TRBJ2-7; 8 bases are a match to TRBD2. The CDR3 length is 16 residues. The trim removed 0 bases at V and 3 bases at J, leaving 8 bases unmatched. Germline CDR1 reads SGDLS; CDR2 reads YYNGEE. The CDR3 DNA is TGTGCCAGCAGCGTAGGATCCAGCGGGGGAAACTACGAGCAGTACTTC. Its translation is CASSVGSSGGNYEQYF. Full variable domain (remainder filled in from reference TRBV9 and TRBJ2-7): DSGVTQTPKHLITATGQRVTLRCSPRSGDLSVYWYQQSLDQGLQFLIQYYNGEERAKGNILERFSAQQFPDLHSELNLSSLELGDSALYFCASSVGSSGGNYEQYFGPGTRLTVT.

The J gene is TRBJ2-7, the V gene TRBV28; tentative D call: TRBD2 (5 bases). This CDR3 has 13 residues. Trimming took 2 bases from V and 2 from J, leaving 7 bases between them. CDR1 is MDHEN, CDR2 SYDVKM, per germline. CDR3 amino acids: CASSLGETYEQYF. CDR3 in DNA: TGTGCCAGCAGTTTAGGGGAGACCTACGAGCAGTACTTC.

The V call is TRBV28, the J call TRBJ2-4; D gene ambiguous. The germline CDR1 and CDR2 sequences are MDHEN and SYDVKM. The CDR3 is made up of 15 amino acids. V lost 7 bases and J 1 base, leaving 14 bases between the germline ends. DNA of the CDR3: TGTGCCAGCACCCAACGGGTGCCCGCCAAAAACATTCAGTACTTC. The encoded protein is CASTQRVPAKNIQYF.

This clone was detected only once. The rearrangement links TRBV19 to TRBJ1-5; 12 nucleotides match TRBD1. Germline assignment: CDR1 LNHDA and CDR2 SQIVND (reference sequence). The V gene end was trimmed by 3 bases and the J gene end by 7 bases; junction bases not matched to a gene: 7. The length of the CDR3 is 16 residues. As DNA, the CDR3 is TGTGCCAGTAGTATCCTCCGGGACAGGGGGCACCAGCCCCAGCATTTT. It yields the protein CASSILRDRGHQPQHF.

Here the CDR3 reads CASSQRGAILAGGLDTQYF. The DNA of the CDR3 is TGCGCCAGCAGCCAAAGGGGGGCAATACTAGCGGGAGGGTTGGATACGCAGTATTTT. V is TRBV4-1 and J is TRBJ2-3, with 13 bases that match TRBD2. The CDR3 covers 19 residues. V shed 2 bases and J 6 bases; nucleotides not matched to a gene: 14. Germline values: CDR1 MGHRA, CDR2 YSYEKL.

J is TRBJ2-1 and V is TRBV11-2, with TRBD1 matching 8 bases. The CDR3 runs 15 residues. CDR1 SGHAT and CDR2 FQNNGV come from the germline V gene. V shed 1 base, J shed 10 bases, and the junction held 9 bases outside the gene matches. The CDR3 is CASSLGQGAGGEQFF. CDR3 nucleotides: TGTGCCAGCAGCTTAGGGCAGGGGGCGGGCGGCGAGCAGTTCTTC.

The CDR3 protein is CASSVSGGHTTEAFF. The CDR3 DNA sequence: TGTGCCAGCAGCGTATCGGGGGGCCATACCACTGAAGCTTTCTTT. The chain carries TRBV9 and TRBJ1-1, with D perhaps TRBD1 (6 bases). CDR3 size: 15 residues. Looked up from germline, CDR1 is SGDLS and CDR2 is YYNGEE. V was clipped by 1 base and J by 4 bases, with 14 bases between them.

This chain joins TRBV10-3 and TRBJ1-3; unclear D gene. The CDR3 spans 12 residues. Germline loops: CDR1 ENHRY, CDR2 SYGVKD. Trimming pared 4 bases from V and 8 bases from J, leaving 9 bases between. The CDR3 protein is CAISGSIDTIYF. In DNA, the CDR3 is TGTGCCATCAGTGGCAGTATCGACACCATATATTTT.

CDR3 residues: CASSQGVQIVANYGYTF. In DNA, the CDR3 is TGTGCCAGCAGCCAGGGGGTACAGATAGTAGCTAACTATGGCTACACCTTC. This chain links TRBV5-4 with TRBJ1-2, with 7 bases lining up with TRBD1. V shed 4 bases, J shed 0 bases, and the junction held 12 bases outside the gene matches. Germline V gene data show CDR1 as SGHNT and CDR2 as YYREEE (reference sequence). The CDR3 totals 17 residues.